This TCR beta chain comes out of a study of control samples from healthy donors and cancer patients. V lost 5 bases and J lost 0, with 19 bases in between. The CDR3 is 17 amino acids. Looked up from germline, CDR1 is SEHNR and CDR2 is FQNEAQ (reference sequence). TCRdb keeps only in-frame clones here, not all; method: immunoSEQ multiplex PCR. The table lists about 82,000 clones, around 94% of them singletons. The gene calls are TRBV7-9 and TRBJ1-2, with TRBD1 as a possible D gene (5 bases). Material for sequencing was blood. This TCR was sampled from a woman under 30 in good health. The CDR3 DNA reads TGTGCCAGCAGCCAACTTCCGGGGGGGGACGCTAACTATGGCTACACCTTC. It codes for CASSQLPGGDANYGYTF.